This entry features one T cell receptor (beta chain) sequence. Germline V lookup: CDR1 KGHSH, CDR2 LQKENI. This CDR3 is 15 amino acids long. V lost 3 bases and J lost 2; bases outside the gene matches: 4. The entry originates in a study of blood T cell repertoires in COVID-19. Study-wide context: The samples span acute and convalescent COVID-19 from the United States, Italy and Spain. In each case, the material was cDNA or gDNA derived from T cells, B-cell-depleted T cells, or PBMCs.

As processed by the authors: Reference gene primer amplification gave estimated nucleated cell counts. Profiling relied on immunoSEQ multiplex PCR, and the TCRdb table lists in-frame clones only, not all of them. That table gives V, J and clone size, and the DNA gave D and trimming. The sample records roughly 200,000 clones, approximately 82% being singletons. Material for sequencing was peripheral blood. The receptor was isolated from a man in his forties with active or convalescent COVID-19. J is TRBJ2-3 and V is TRBV18; TRBD2 matches 8 bases. CDR3 coding DNA: TGTGCCAGCTCACCTAGCGGGGTCGACACAGATACGCAGTATTTT. Protein sequence: CASSPSGVDTDTQYF. Using reference TRBV18 and TRBJ2-3 for the parts outside the CDR3, the full variable domain is NAGVMQNPRHLVRRRGQEARLRCSPMKGHSHVYWYRQLPEEGLKFMVYLQKENIIDESGMPKERFSAEFPKEGPSILRIQQVVRGDSAAYFCASSPSGVDTDTQYFGPGTRLTVL.